This note documents a single TCR beta chain sequence. No antigen is known for it. This entry is derived from a study of T cell responses to AZD1222 COVID-19 vaccine. Study-level results: Spike-specific TCRs gained breadth and depth after people received two AZD1222 doses.

Germline CDR1 reads SNHLY; CDR2 reads FYNNEI. Trimming shortened V by 9 bases and J by 3 bases, and 15 bases separated the two germline ends. This CDR3 is 14 amino acids long. Data came from immunoSEQ multiplex PCR; TCRdb stores just in-frame clones and leaves some out. The repertoire holds some 80,000 clones, with approximately 80% as singletons. J is TRBJ2-1 and V is TRBV2, with D perhaps TRBD2 (6 bases). This sample comprised peripheral blood, obtained 28 days after the second dose of the MenACWY control vaccine. The source is an adult who received the MenACWY meningococcal vaccine as a control. CDR3 sequence reads: CARRGAGVYNEQFF. The DNA for the CDR3 is TGTGCCAGGCGGGGCGCCGGGGTCTACAATGAGCAGTTCTTC.